This T cell receptor beta chain was identified during a study of molecular identifiers for immune sequencing clone quantification. Study-level background: Five aliquots were made in replicates from the RNA of around 18,000 or 91,000 naive CD8 cells, and four were sequenced.

The CD8+CD4-CCR7+CD45RA+ phenotype defined the sorted naive CD8 T cells. General observations from the study: The share of molecules held by clones above 20 RNA copies was over 97% in effector cells and under 1% in naive cells.

Previously described methods and listed TCR primers were employed for the bulk TCR libraries. TCRdb re-called the PCR reads through MiXCR, storing one row per CDR3 protein. The sample yields a few hundred thousand distinct CDR3 sequences, over 20% seen once. V lost 8 bases, J lost 4 bases, and 4 bases stayed unmatched. The CDR3 contains 14 residues. The germline V gene encodes CDR1 MNHEY and CDR2 SVGAGI. This clonotype was seen many times. Its specificity is unknown. This chain joins TRBV6-5 and TRBJ2-2; 10 bases fit TRBD2. Sequencing was done on a sample of naive CD8+ T cells from blood, with Jurkat cell RNA spiked in. Subset denoted: FACS-sorted CD8+CD4-CCR7+CD45RA+ naive T cells. This clonotype was obtained from a human donor in good health. Some libraries in this study had Jurkat cell RNA spiked in. The CDR3 region is CASHGLAATGELFF. The CDR3, as DNA: TGTGCCAGCCACGGACTAGCGGCCACCGGGGAGCTGTTTTTT.